This TCR beta chain was found in a study of blood T cell repertoires in COVID-19. The wider study: The origin of the acute and convalescent COVID-19 samples was the United States, Italy and Spain. T cells, B-cell-depleted T cells, or PBMCs provided the cDNA or gDNA that served as material.

The V segment lost 5 bases and the J segment 7 bases; nucleotides outside the gene matches: 8. Looked up from germline, CDR1 is MDHEN and CDR2 is SYDVKM. The CDR3 sequence is 15 residues long. Repertoires were generated with immunoSEQ multiplex PCR, while TCRdb's copy carries only in-frame clones and drops some. This table holds roughly 27,000 clones, roughly 88% found once. This receptor was taken from a human donor in a cohort sampled during active COVID-19. The source material was peripheral blood. The chain employs TRBV28 and TRBJ1-4; 9 bases agree with TRBD1. The CDR3 protein is CASSLRTGAGEKLFF. The CDR3 DNA follows: TGTGCCAGCAGTCTCCGGACAGGGGCAGGTGAAAAACTGTTTTTT. The full variable domain, its missing parts supplied by reference TRBV28 and TRBJ1-4, is DVKVTQSSRYLVKRTGEKVFLECVQDMDHENMFWYRQDPGLGLRLIYFSYDVKMKEKGDIPEGYSVSREKKERFSLILESASTNQTSMYLCASSLRTGAGEKLFFGSGTQLSVL.